Listed below are T cell receptor beta chains from one sample, sequenced in a study of T-cell reconstitution after alpha-beta-depleted transplantation in children. Each CDR3 protein is one row after TCRdb ran MiXCR on the PCR reads. Of about 290,000 distinct CDR3 sequences in the sample, almost 8% are singletons; the top ten hold about 8.2%. The material sequenced was peripheral blood, taken 360 days after TCRalphabeta/CD19-depleted stem cell transplant. The receptors derive from a female patient aged 2-9 years who had a stem cell transplant for Fanconi anemia, so the T cells may come from the graft donor. CDR3s include the opening cysteine and the closing phenylalanine or tryptophan. Each record gives: V gene, D gene, clone size, J gene, CDR3 protein, CDR3 DNA. A D gene is named only where the DNA matches it firmly. Where a row states a size, it is once, few, many or the class of an expanded clone; other rows omit it.

v_call: TRBV5-1; d_call: TRBD1; clone_size: many; j_call: TRBJ1-3; cdr3_aa: CASSSEQGTGNTIYF; cdr3_nt: TGCGCCAGCAGCTCGGAACAGGGGACAGGAAACACCATATATTTT
v_call: TRBV3-1; d_call: .; clone_size: few; j_call: TRBJ1-4; cdr3_aa: CASSQGGGRIEKLFF; cdr3_nt: TGTGCCAGCAGCCAAGGGGGGGGGCGTATTGAAAAACTGTTTTTT
v_call: TRBV12-3/TRBV12-4; d_call: .; clone_size: many; j_call: TRBJ2-1; cdr3_aa: CASSPHVQEQFF; cdr3_nt: TGTGCCAGCAGCCCCCATGTGCAGGAGCAGTTCTTC
v_call: TRBV7-6; d_call: .; clone_size: many; j_call: TRBJ2-3; cdr3_aa: CASSFWARLTTDTQYF; cdr3_nt: TGTGCCAGCAGCTTTTGGGCTAGACTAACCACAGATACGCAGTATTTT
v_call: TRBV12-3/TRBV12-4; d_call: TRBD1; clone_size: many; j_call: TRBJ1-1; cdr3_aa: CASGRQGRPEAFF; cdr3_nt: TGTGCCAGCGGGAGACAGGGGCGCCCTGAAGCTTTCTTT
v_call: TRBV5-1; d_call: TRBD2; clone_size: .; j_call: TRBJ2-7; cdr3_aa: CASSFVGGGLHYEQYF; cdr3_nt: TGCGCCAGCAGCTTTGTCGGGGGGGGATTACACTACGAGCAGTACTTC
v_call: TRBV12-3/TRBV12-4; d_call: TRBD1; clone_size: many; j_call: TRBJ1-5; cdr3_aa: CASSHTGGRQPQHF; cdr3_nt: TGTGCCAGCAGTCATACAGGGGGCAGGCAGCCCCAGCATTTT
v_call: TRBV24-1; d_call: .; clone_size: many; j_call: TRBJ2-2; cdr3_aa: CATSDYTGELFF; cdr3_nt: TGTGCCACCAGTGACTACACCGGGGAGCTGTTTTTT
v_call: TRBV5-8; d_call: TRBD1; clone_size: .; j_call: TRBJ2-5; cdr3_aa: CASSLGTGDWETQYF; cdr3_nt: TGTGCCAGCAGCTTAGGGACAGGGGATTGGGAGACCCAGTACTTC
v_call: TRBV24-1; d_call: .; clone_size: many; j_call: TRBJ2-2; cdr3_aa: CATKGGPNTGELFF; cdr3_nt: TGTGCCACCAAGGGAGGACCGAACACCGGGGAGCTGTTTTTT
v_call: TRBV6-2/TRBV6-3; d_call: TRBD1; clone_size: many; j_call: TRBJ1-6; cdr3_aa: CASSYWDRGTPLHF; cdr3_nt: TGTGCCAGCAGTTACTGGGACAGGGGTACACCCCTCCACTTT
v_call: TRBV7-2; d_call: .; clone_size: many; j_call: TRBJ2-5; cdr3_aa: CASTEDGETQYF; cdr3_nt: TGTGCCAGCACAGAAGACGGAGAGACCCAGTACTTC
v_call: TRBV13; d_call: .; clone_size: many; j_call: TRBJ1-1; cdr3_aa: CASSLEPGNEAFF; cdr3_nt: TGTGCCAGCAGCTTAGAGCCAGGTAATGAAGCTTTCTTT
v_call: TRBV18; d_call: .; clone_size: .; j_call: TRBJ2-7; cdr3_aa: CASSPGVQGIYEQYF; cdr3_nt: TGTGCCAGCTCACCAGGGGTCCAGGGTATCTACGAGCAGTACTTC
v_call: TRBV12-3/TRBV12-4; d_call: TRBD2; clone_size: many; j_call: TRBJ2-2; cdr3_aa: CASSFGLAGGLTGELFF; cdr3_nt: TGTGCCAGCAGTTTTGGACTAGCGGGGGGACTCACCGGGGAGCTGTTTTTT
v_call: TRBV7-9; d_call: .; clone_size: many; j_call: TRBJ2-5; cdr3_aa: CASSFPFWEETQYF; cdr3_nt: TGTGCCAGCAGCTTCCCCTTTTGGGAGGAGACCCAGTACTTC
v_call: TRBV28; d_call: .; clone_size: many; j_call: TRBJ1-2; cdr3_aa: CASSFAGGGYTF; cdr3_nt: TGTGCCAGCAGTTTTGCGGGAGGAGGCTACACCTTC
v_call: TRBV6-2/TRBV6-3; d_call: TRBD2; clone_size: few; j_call: TRBJ2-1; cdr3_aa: CASTPRTSGTNEQFF; cdr3_nt: TGTGCCAGCACCCCGAGGACTAGCGGAACCAATGAGCAGTTCTTC
v_call: TRBV28; d_call: TRBD1; clone_size: many; j_call: TRBJ2-1; cdr3_aa: CASSFATRQGARNEQFF; cdr3_nt: TGTGCCAGCAGCTTCGCGACCCGACAGGGGGCTCGCAATGAGCAGTTCTTC
v_call: TRBV7-2; d_call: .; clone_size: many; j_call: TRBJ2-1; cdr3_aa: CASSLWLGGTGNEQFF; cdr3_nt: TGTGCCAGCAGCTTATGGTTAGGGGGAACGGGGAATGAGCAGTTCTTC
v_call: TRBV27; d_call: TRBD2; clone_size: many; j_call: TRBJ2-5; cdr3_aa: CASSLTAGLAPQETQYF; cdr3_nt: TGTGCCAGCAGTTTAACTGCTGGACTAGCCCCACAAGAGACCCAGTACTTC
v_call: TRBV5-1; d_call: TRBD1; clone_size: .; j_call: TRBJ1-1; cdr3_aa: CASSLPSGQGIGTEAFF; cdr3_nt: TGCGCCAGCAGCTTGCCGTCGGGACAGGGGATAGGGACTGAAGCTTTCTTT
v_call: TRBV15; d_call: .; clone_size: many; j_call: TRBJ2-3; cdr3_aa: CATSRDLAGVDTQYF; cdr3_nt: TGTGCCACCAGCAGAGATCTGGCGGGTGTAGATACGCAGTATTTT
v_call: TRBV7-6; d_call: .; clone_size: many; j_call: TRBJ2-1; cdr3_aa: CASSFRAVYNEQFF; cdr3_nt: TGTGCCAGCAGCTTCCGGGCCGTCTACAATGAGCAGTTCTTC
v_call: TRBV7-2; d_call: .; clone_size: many; j_call: TRBJ1-5; cdr3_aa: CASSLGSGIRNQPQHF; cdr3_nt: TGTGCCAGCAGCTTAGGGAGTGGGATCCGCAATCAGCCCCAGCATTTT
v_call: TRBV6-1; d_call: .; clone_size: few; j_call: TRBJ1-2; cdr3_aa: CASSEPSGGWQGAYGYTF; cdr3_nt: TGTGCCAGCAGTGAACCATCGGGAGGGTGGCAGGGAGCCTATGGCTACACCTTC
v_call: TRBV5-8; d_call: TRBD2; clone_size: few; j_call: TRBJ2-7; cdr3_aa: CASSLEPSGPGSYEQYF; cdr3_nt: TGTGCCAGCAGCTTGGAACCTAGCGGACCGGGTTCCTACGAGCAGTACTTC
v_call: TRBV7-6; d_call: .; clone_size: many; j_call: TRBJ2-7; cdr3_aa: CASSLVSETYEQYF; cdr3_nt: TGTGCCAGCAGCTTAGTGTCGGAGACCTACGAGCAGTACTTC
v_call: TRBV4-2; d_call: TRBD2; clone_size: .; j_call: TRBJ2-3; cdr3_aa: CASSPDESGGLAQYF; cdr3_nt: TGTGCCAGCAGTCCCGACGAGAGCGGGGGGCTTGCGCAGTATTTT
v_call: TRBV6-4; d_call: TRBD1; clone_size: .; j_call: TRBJ1-1; cdr3_aa: CASSKEDGTVTFF; cdr3_nt: TGTGCCAGCAGTAAGGAAGATGGGACAGTGACTTTCTTT
v_call: TRBV6-2/TRBV6-3; d_call: .; clone_size: few; j_call: TRBJ1-5; cdr3_aa: CASSSPPRGGRYQPQHF; cdr3_nt: TGTGCCAGCAGTTCCCCACCTCGTGGAGGCCGGTATCAGCCCCAGCATTTT
v_call: TRBV20-1; d_call: .; clone_size: many; j_call: TRBJ1-1; cdr3_aa: CSARETVWETEAFF; cdr3_nt: TGCAGTGCTAGAGAGACAGTGTGGGAAACTGAAGCTTTCTTT
v_call: TRBV3-1; d_call: .; clone_size: few; j_call: TRBJ1-1; cdr3_aa: CASSQVGGLGTEAFF; cdr3_nt: TGTGCCAGCAGCCAAGTCGGGGGCTTGGGTACTGAAGCTTTCTTT
v_call: TRBV29-1; d_call: .; clone_size: many; j_call: TRBJ1-1; cdr3_aa: CSVATGPYTEAFF; cdr3_nt: TGCAGCGTGGCGACAGGACCCTACACTGAAGCTTTCTTT
v_call: TRBV24-1; d_call: TRBD2; clone_size: few; j_call: TRBJ2-1; cdr3_aa: CATSVGLDYNEQFF; cdr3_nt: TGTGCCACCAGTGTTGGACTAGACTACAATGAGCAGTTCTTC
v_call: TRBV4-1; d_call: TRBD2; clone_size: many; j_call: TRBJ2-7; cdr3_aa: CASSPKPVGLAGFEQYF; cdr3_nt: TGCGCCAGCAGCCCGAAACCAGTAGGCCTAGCGGGATTCGAGCAGTACTTC
v_call: TRBV7-9; d_call: TRBD1; clone_size: .; j_call: TRBJ2-4; cdr3_aa: CASSLRDRGYIQYF; cdr3_nt: TGTGCCAGCAGCTTAAGGGACAGGGGCTACATTCAGTACTTC
v_call: TRBV4-2; d_call: .; clone_size: many; j_call: TRBJ2-3; cdr3_aa: CASSQEGEGIYTQYF; cdr3_nt: TGTGCCAGCAGCCAAGAGGGAGAGGGAATCTATACGCAGTATTTT
v_call: TRBV5-5; d_call: .; clone_size: many; j_call: TRBJ2-3; cdr3_aa: CASSLEPGSDTQYF; cdr3_nt: TGTGCCAGCAGCTTGGAGCCGGGGTCAGATACGCAGTATTTT
v_call: TRBV3-1; d_call: .; clone_size: few; j_call: TRBJ2-5; cdr3_aa: CASSQNYLETQYF; cdr3_nt: TGTGCCAGCAGCCAAAATTATCTAGAGACCCAGTACTTC
v_call: TRBV7-3; d_call: .; clone_size: few; j_call: TRBJ2-2; cdr3_aa: CASSLNRGGIANTGELFF; cdr3_nt: TGTGCCAGCAGCTTAAACCGGGGTGGAATCGCGAACACCGGGGAGCTGTTTTTT
v_call: TRBV5-1; d_call: .; clone_size: many; j_call: TRBJ2-1; cdr3_aa: CASSLLVRLNEQFF; cdr3_nt: TGCGCCAGCAGCTTGCTCGTCCGCCTCAATGAGCAGTTCTTC
v_call: TRBV11-3; d_call: .; clone_size: few; j_call: TRBJ2-2; cdr3_aa: CASSPSRGHGELFF; cdr3_nt: TGTGCCAGCAGCCCTTCGCGGGGGCACGGGGAGCTGTTTTTT
v_call: TRBV11-1; d_call: .; clone_size: .; j_call: TRBJ1-1; cdr3_aa: CASSLGAVPEAFF; cdr3_nt: TGTGCCAGCAGCCTAGGGGCGGTGCCTGAAGCTTTCTTT
v_call: TRBV6-2/TRBV6-3; d_call: TRBD2; clone_size: many; j_call: TRBJ2-7; cdr3_aa: CASRPLAGASYEQYF; cdr3_nt: TGTGCCAGCAGGCCACTAGCGGGGGCGTCCTACGAGCAGTACTTC
v_call: TRBV12-3/TRBV12-4; d_call: .; clone_size: .; j_call: TRBJ2-2; cdr3_aa: CTSSFGYSGHTANTGELFF; cdr3_nt: TGTACCAGCAGTTTTGGGTATAGCGGTCATACAGCGAACACCGGGGAGCTGTTTTTT
v_call: TRBV2; d_call: .; clone_size: few; j_call: TRBJ1-2; cdr3_aa: CASSEGALYGYTF; cdr3_nt: TGTGCCAGCAGTGAGGGCGCACTCTATGGCTACACCTTC
v_call: TRBV20-1; d_call: .; clone_size: many; j_call: TRBJ2-3; cdr3_aa: CSAILRGSPPDTQYF; cdr3_nt: TGCAGTGCTATTTTGAGGGGAAGCCCCCCAGATACGCAGTATTTT
v_call: TRBV20-1; d_call: .; clone_size: many; j_call: TRBJ1-5; cdr3_aa: CSAKRGGQPQHF; cdr3_nt: TGCAGTGCTAAAAGGGGCGGTCAGCCCCAGCATTTT
v_call: TRBV20-1; d_call: TRBD2; clone_size: .; j_call: TRBJ2-1; cdr3_aa: CSARRLAGASSYNEQFF; cdr3_nt: TGCAGTGCTAGGAGACTAGCGGGGGCGTCCTCCTACAATGAGCAGTTCTTC